Shown below are 3 T cell receptor beta chains from a single sample sequenced in a study of cytomegalovirus exposure and HLA in healthy donors. Vbeta (60) and Jbeta (13) primers were used in the PCR. TCRdb's table, derived via immunoSEQ multiplex PCR, lists solely in-frame clones and lacks some. The data contain 150,000 to 180,000 clones, 60% to 75% of them singletons. Sequences were obtained from PBMCs. The receptors stem from a man aged 18 to 30 in good health and CMV-seronegative.

The chain recombines TRBV6-1 with TRBJ2-7, with TRBD1 matching over 7 bases. Germline V lookup: CDR1 MNHNS, CDR2 SASEGT. This CDR3 spans 15 amino acids. After removal of 4 bases from V and 4 bases from J, the junction contained 10 bases not matched to a gene. The CDR3 DNA sequence: TGTGCCAGCAGTGCAACCCCGGGACAGAGTTACGAGCAGTACTTC. Translating gives CASSATPGQSYEQYF.

The chain uses TRBV2 and TRBJ1-5; the match to TRBD1 covers 8 bases. Germline assignment: CDR1 SNHLY and CDR2 FYNNEI. With 8 bases clipped from V and 6 bases from J, the junction kept 6 bases outside the gene matches. CDR3 length: 13 residues. In DNA, the CDR3 is TGTGCCAGCCAAGACAGGGGAGGTCAGCCCCAGCATTTT. This sequence encodes CASQDRGGQPQHF.

The rearrangement links TRBV7-8 to TRBJ2-1, with a possible D match to TRBD1 (6 bases). The ends were cut back, 4 bases at V and 5 bases at J, with 18 bases in the middle. Germline CDR1 and CDR2: SGHVS and FQNEAQ. CDR3 length: 16 residues. The CDR3 nucleotides read TGTGCCAGCAGCTCCGGTCCCGGGACAAACCACAATGAGCAGTTCTTC. It specifies CASSSGPGTNHNEQFF. The full variable domain, with the rest looked up from reference TRBV7-8 and TRBJ2-1, is GAGVSQSPRYKVAKRGQDVALRCDPISGHVSLFWYQQALGQGPEFLTYFQNEAQLDKSGLPSDRFFAERPEGSVSTLKIQRTQQEDSAVYLCASSSGPGTNHNEQFFGPGTRLTVL.